The clone carrying this TCR beta chain was recorded once. The authors' processing: Amplified reference gene primers provided the basis for estimating nucleated cell counts. TCRdb's copy holds only in-frame clones and misses some; the assay was immunoSEQ multiplex PCR. The DNA gave D and trimming, while V, J and clone size come from that table. The table shows 650,000 to 800,000 clones, with about nine tenths occurring only once. The ends were cut back, 6 bases at V and 5 bases at J, with 16 bases in the middle. There are 14 residues in the CDR3. Germline V gene sequence: CDR1 SGHTA, CDR2 FQGNSA. This sample is part of a study of blood T cell repertoires in COVID-19.

The chain joins TRBV7-2 to TRBJ1-1, with TRBD1 as a possible D gene (5 bases). The material sequenced was peripheral blood. This TCR came from a woman between 18 and 29 years old with acute or convalescent COVID-19. The CDR3 reads CASRTMGGGTEAFF. For the CDR3, the DNA is TGTGCCAGCAGAACGATGGGGGGAGGAACTGAAGCTTTCTTT.